One sample yielded the 5 T cell receptor beta chains listed below, sequenced in a study of vaccination and CD4 T cells after COVID-19 (dated by TCRdb to between 2021 and 2022). Libraries were made using PCR. Sequencing took place on an Illumina iSeq 100. DNA from cultured CD4+ T cells was subjected to TCR sequencing with the Oncomine TCR Beta short-read assay at the Johns Hopkins FTIC core. TCRdb reworked the public reads: Q25 trimming with fastp, MiXCR clone assembly, productive beta chains retained. Every distinct CDR3 protein forms one entry, paired with its most common genes and DNA. In all, the sample holds roughly 10,000 distinct CDR3 sequences, and approximately 50% of those were seen once. Jointly, the top ten make up 21% of the sample. Taken with the paper, the label for treatment or condition translates to: roughly 10-day PBMC culture with coronavirus spike peptide pools or control peptides (ViraFEST assay).

What these receptors recognize is not known. Sequencing input: CD4+ T cells from blood, cultured in vitro. The source is a human donor who had recovered from COVID-19.

This clonotype has a single count. This may arise from a read error, as a much more abundant clone is one base away. Here the CDR3 omits its conserved ending phenylalanine or tryptophan, so a read error is the likely source. V and J are TRBV14 and TRBJ2-5, with D perhaps matching TRBD2 (7 bases). Germline CDR1 reads SGHDN; CDR2 reads FVKESK. The CDR3 length is 14 residues. V gave up 1 base and J gave up 4 bases, with 10 bases separating them. CDR3 sequence: CASSQGAGAETQYI. The DNA of the CDR3 is TGTGCCAGCAGCCAAGGCGCGGGGGCAGAGACCCAGTACATC.

This clonotype came up a few times. The CDR3 loop reads CASSLPDGGFEETQYF. CDR3 nucleotides: TGTGCCAGCAGCCTACCCGACGGGGGGTTTGAAGAGACCCAGTACTTC. The V and J genes are TRBV14 and TRBJ2-5; 7 nucleotides match TRBD2. This CDR3 has 16 residues. J lost 3 bases, V lost 4 bases, and 11 bases had no gene match. Germline CDR1 is SGHDN and CDR2 is FVKESK.

The chain is built from TRBV7-2 and TRBJ1-2; D call uncertain. The CDR3 spans 17 residues. V was trimmed by 5 bases and J by 5 bases, leaving 24 bases between them. Looked up from germline, CDR1 is SGHTA and CDR2 is FQGNSA. CDR3 sequence reads: CASSQTPQAESKYGYTF. For the CDR3, the DNA is TGTGCCAGCAGCCAGACACCGCAGGCGGAATCCAAATATGGCTACACCTTC. Drawing the rest from reference TRBV7-2 and TRBJ1-2, the complete variable domain is GAGVSQSPSNKVTEKGKDVELRCDPISGHTALYWYRQSLGQGLEFLIYFQGNSAPDKSGLPSDRFSAERTGGSVSTLTIQRTQQEDSAVYLCASSQTPQAESKYGYTFGSGTRLTVV.

In this sample, this clonotype turned up a few times. The CDR3 nucleotides read TGCGCCAGCGGGGGGCAGGGAGGCACTGAAGCTTTCTTT. It specifies CASGGQGGTEAFF. This chain joins TRBV5-1 and TRBJ1-1; a possible D gene is TRBD1 (6 bases). The V gene's germline CDR1 is SGHRS and CDR2 YFSETQ. The length of the CDR3 is 13 residues. Deletions cut 7 bases from V and 4 bases from J, with 14 bases between.

The J gene is TRBJ1-2, the V gene TRBV6-1, with 8 bases identical to TRBD1. With 5 bases clipped from V and 6 bases from J, the junction kept 8 bases outside the gene matches. Germline V gives CDR1 MNHNS, CDR2 SASEGT. There are 14 residues in the CDR3. CDR3 residues: CASSKDRGQNGYTF. CDR3 nucleotide sequence: TGTGCCAGCAGTAAAGACAGGGGCCAAAATGGCTACACCTTC.